Following are 16 T cell receptor beta chains from one sample sequenced in a study of blood T cells in healthy people across ages. Primed by a sample-barcoded 5' primer and a J-beta primer mix, a second PCR proceeded for about 7 to 11 cycles. TCRdb called the 5' RACE reads again in MiXCR, with one record for every CDR3 protein. The table has 550,000 to 650,000 distinct CDR3 sequences, 25% to 35% seen once. These data are also associated with another study on T cells of mothers and their children.

The sample was blood. These receptors came from a boy aged 2 to 9 in good health.

In this sample, this clonotype turned up many times. The chain links TRBV4-2 to TRBJ2-7; 7 bases line up with TRBD2. The CDR3 spans 16 residues. Germline-derived CDR1 and CDR2 are LGHNA and YNFKEQ. Germline trimming cut 5 bases from V and 2 bases from J; bases unmatched to any gene: 12. DNA of the CDR3: TGTGCCAGCAGCAGAGAACTAGCTGGACTAGCCTACGAGCAGTACTTC. This encodes CASSRELAGLAYEQYF.

As concerns this clonotype: The junction differs from germline at one of its ends, possibly a read error. V and J are TRBV28 and TRBJ1-4; TRBD1 aligns across 10 bases. The CDR3 covers 15 residues. CDR1 is MDHEN and CDR2 is SYDVKM in the germline V gene. CDR3 coding DNA: TGTGCCGGCAGTTTACTGGGACAGGGGAATGAAAAACTGTTTTTT. Translated, it gives CAGSLLGQGNEKLFF. The whole variable domain, filled in from reference TRBV28 and TRBJ1-4, reads DVKVTQSSRYLVKRTGEKVFLECVQDMDHENMFWYRQDPGLGLRLIYFSYDVKMKEKGDIPEGYSVSREKKERFSLILESASTNQTSMYLCAGSLLGQGNEKLFFGSGTQLSVL.

V and J are TRBV10-3 and TRBJ2-7; 9 bases are a match to TRBD1. Looked up from germline, CDR1 is ENHRY and CDR2 is SYGVKD. The V gene end was trimmed by 3 bases and the J gene end by 5 bases; junction bases not matched to a gene: 8. The CDR3 extends over 15 amino acids. The CDR3 DNA reads TGTGCCATCAGTGAATCTCGGGACAGGGCCCACGAGCAGTACTTC. Protein sequence: CAISESRDRAHEQYF.

V is TRBV20-1 and J is TRBJ2-5; TRBD2 aligns across 10 bases. CDR1 is DFQATT and CDR2 is SNEGSKA in the germline V gene (reference sequence). Trimming cost V 0 bases and J 1 base; bases outside gene matches: 5. This CDR3 is built from 16 residues. CDR3 protein: CSAREGSGRLQETQYF. The CDR3 coding sequence is TGCAGTGCTAGAGAGGGTAGCGGGAGGCTCCAAGAGACCCAGTACTTC.

A few counts support this clonotype. The CDR3 sequence is CASSLGDRDYEKLFF. The CDR3, as DNA: TGCGCCAGCAGCCTAGGGGACAGGGATTATGAAAAACTGTTTTTT. The J gene is TRBJ1-4, the V gene TRBV4-3, with TRBD1 matching 9 bases. The V segment lost 4 bases and the J segment 6 bases; nucleotides outside the gene matches: 6. In germline, CDR1 is LGHNA, CDR2 YSLEER. The CDR3 has 15 amino acids.

The chain joins TRBV12-3 or TRBV12-4 to TRBJ2-1; 8 bases line up with TRBD2. The CDR3 has 12 amino acids. Losses at the gene ends were 9 bases for V and 13 bases for J; bases not matched to a gene: 11. The CDR3 DNA reads as TGTGCCAGTAGTACTCGTGGGACTAGACAGTTCTTC. Translating it yields CASSTRGTRQFF.

The chain uses TRBV6-1 and TRBJ2-7; the D is unclear. Germline V gene sequence: CDR1 MNHNS, CDR2 SASEGT. Trimming shortened V by 10 bases and J by 4 bases, and 11 bases separated the two germline ends. CDR3 size: 11 residues. The CDR3 DNA follows: TGTGCCACCACGGACGTATACGAGCAGTACTTC. This sequence encodes CATTDVYEQYF.

The chain recombines TRBV12-5 with TRBJ1-2; a weak D match, TRBD1 (6 bases). This CDR3 region has 15 residues. Trimming removed 1 base from V and 4 bases from J, with 13 bases in between. Germline assignment: CDR1 LGHNT and CDR2 FRNRAP. CDR3 residues: CASGLAHREGYGYTF. Written as DNA, the CDR3 is TGTGCTAGTGGTTTGGCCCACAGGGAGGGCTATGGCTACACCTTC.

This chain links TRBV12-3 or TRBV12-4 with TRBJ2-1; D is perhaps TRBD1 (6 bases). Trimming left V 8 bases short and J 5 bases short, with 16 bases between. This CDR3 has 14 residues. The CDR3 coding sequence is TGTGCCAGCTCGGGGAACAGGGCCAACAATGAGCAGTTCTTC. Translating gives CASSGNRANNEQFF.

At least ten counts were recorded for this clonotype. The rearrangement joins TRBV7-8 to TRBJ2-5; 9 bases line up with TRBD2. The CDR3 runs to 16 residues. With V trimmed by 1 base and J by 5 bases, 8 bases remained unmatched. Germline V gene data show CDR1 as SGHVS and CDR2 as FQNEAQ. CDR3 sequence reads: CASSLVVAGGPETQYF. The CDR3 DNA reads TGTGCCAGCAGCTTAGTGGTCGCGGGGGGGCCGGAGACCCAGTACTTC.

This clonotype was detected only a few times. The CDR3 protein is CSVVPRDIPYQETQYF. DNA for the CDR3: TGCAGCGTTGTACCGAGGGACATTCCGTACCAAGAGACCCAGTACTTC. The chain couples TRBV29-1 to TRBJ2-5; tentatively, D is TRBD1 (6 bases). The V end was cut by 4 bases, the J end by 0 bases, with 18 bases between. This CDR3 has 16 residues. CDR1 and CDR2 from the germline V gene are SQVTM and ANQGSEA.

The chain is built from TRBV7-9 and TRBJ2-3; no clear D gene. CDR1 is SEHNR, CDR2 FQNEAQ, per germline (reference sequence). This CDR3 region has 13 residues. Trimming took off 1 base at V and 6 bases at J, with 8 bases between the two ends. CDR3 amino acids: CASSLDGVDTQYF. CDR3 in DNA: TGTGCCAGCAGCTTAGATGGGGTGGATACGCAGTATTTT.

This clonotype showed up just a few times. The chain has TRBV7-2 and TRBJ2-5; the match to TRBD2 covers 8 bases. With the DNA end fitting TRBJ2-7 better, the J assignment may be wrong. CDR1 is SGHTA and CDR2 is FQGNSA in the germline V gene. This CDR3 spans 16 amino acids. CDR3 sequence: CASSLDITGGRNEQYF. The CDR3 DNA follows: TGTGCCAGCAGCTTAGATATTACGGGAGGGAGAAACGAGCAGTACTTC.

A few counts support this clonotype. V is TRBV27 and J is TRBJ2-7, with TRBD2 identical over 8 bases. This CDR3 is built from 15 residues. V was pared by 3 bases and J by 2 bases, with 6 bases of the junction left unmatched. The germline V gene has CDR1 MNHEY and CDR2 SMNVEV (reference sequence). The CDR3 nucleotides are TGTGCCAGCAGTTTCCTAGGGACTAGGGCCTACGAGCAGTACTTC. Translating gives CASSFLGTRAYEQYF.

A few counts support this clonotype. J is TRBJ2-1 and V is TRBV11-2; D might be TRBD1 (5 bases). The CDR3 contains 14 residues. Germline V gene data show CDR1 as SGHAT and CDR2 as FQNNGV. V was cut by 3 bases and J by 4 bases, with 10 bases left in between. In DNA, the CDR3 is TGTGCCAGCAGCTTCCAGGGCCTATACAATGAGCAGTTCTTC. Translated: CASSFQGLYNEQFF.

This clonotype was observed at least ten times. The rearrangement joins TRBV20-1 to TRBJ2-7; TRBD2 is a possible D gene (6 bases). V lost 6 bases and J lost 2, with 14 bases in between. Germline V lookup: CDR1 DFQATT, CDR2 SNEGSKA (reference sequence). This CDR3 spans 13 amino acids. CDR3 in amino acids: CSATGAGAYEQYF. CDR3 nucleotide sequence: TGCAGTGCCACGGGAGCCGGGGCCTACGAGCAGTACTTC.